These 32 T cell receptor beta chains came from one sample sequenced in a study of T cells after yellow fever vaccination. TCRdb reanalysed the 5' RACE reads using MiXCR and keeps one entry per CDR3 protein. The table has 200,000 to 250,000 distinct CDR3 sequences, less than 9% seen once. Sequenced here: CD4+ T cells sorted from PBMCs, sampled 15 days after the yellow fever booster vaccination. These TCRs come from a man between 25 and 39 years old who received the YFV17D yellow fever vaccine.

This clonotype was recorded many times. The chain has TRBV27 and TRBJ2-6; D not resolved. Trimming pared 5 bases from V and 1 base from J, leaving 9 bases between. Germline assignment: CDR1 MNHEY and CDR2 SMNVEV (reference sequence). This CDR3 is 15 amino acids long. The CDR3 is CASSPPRSGANVLTF. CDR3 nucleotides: TGTGCCAGCAGTCCGCCCAGGTCTGGGGCCAACGTCCTGACTTTC.

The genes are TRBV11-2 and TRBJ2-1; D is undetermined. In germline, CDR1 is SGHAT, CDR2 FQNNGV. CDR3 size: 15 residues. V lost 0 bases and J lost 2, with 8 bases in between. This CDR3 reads CASSLDGLPYNEQFF. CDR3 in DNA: TGTGCCAGCAGCTTAGATGGCCTTCCCTACAATGAGCAGTTCTTC.

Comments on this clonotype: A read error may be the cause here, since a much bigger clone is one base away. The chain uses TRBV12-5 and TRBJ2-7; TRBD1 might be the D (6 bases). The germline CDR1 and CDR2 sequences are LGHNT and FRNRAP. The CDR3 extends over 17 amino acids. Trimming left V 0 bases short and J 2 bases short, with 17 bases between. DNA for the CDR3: TGTGCTAGTGGTTTGGTTCCCCTAAAGACAGGAACCTACGAGCAGTACTTC. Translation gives CASGLVPLKTGTYEQYF.

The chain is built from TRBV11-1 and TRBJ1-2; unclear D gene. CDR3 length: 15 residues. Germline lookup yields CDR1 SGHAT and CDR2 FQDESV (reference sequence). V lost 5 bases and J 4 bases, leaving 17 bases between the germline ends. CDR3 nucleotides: TGTGCCAGCAGCCCTGTGACAACCAGGCGCTATGGCTACACCTTC. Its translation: CASSPVTTRRYGYTF.

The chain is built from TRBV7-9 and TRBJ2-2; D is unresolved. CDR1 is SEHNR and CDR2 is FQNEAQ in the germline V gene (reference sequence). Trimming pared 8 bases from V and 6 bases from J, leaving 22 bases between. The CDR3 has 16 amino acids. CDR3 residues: CASLSPSVTNAGELFF. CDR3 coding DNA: TGTGCCAGCCTCTCGCCCTCCGTTACTAACGCCGGGGAGCTGTTTTTT. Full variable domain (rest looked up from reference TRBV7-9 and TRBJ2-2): DTGVSQNPRHKITKRGQNVTFRCDPISEHNRLYWYRQTLGQGPEFLTYFQNEAQLEKSRLLSDRFSAERPKGSFSTLEIQRTEQGDSAMYLCASLSPSVTNAGELFFGEGSRLTVL.

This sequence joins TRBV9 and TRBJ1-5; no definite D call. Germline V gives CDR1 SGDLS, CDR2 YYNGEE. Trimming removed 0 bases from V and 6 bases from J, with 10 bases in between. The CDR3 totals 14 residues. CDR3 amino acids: CASSVEPDSQPQHF. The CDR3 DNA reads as TGTGCCAGCAGCGTAGAGCCCGATTCTCAGCCCCAGCATTTT.

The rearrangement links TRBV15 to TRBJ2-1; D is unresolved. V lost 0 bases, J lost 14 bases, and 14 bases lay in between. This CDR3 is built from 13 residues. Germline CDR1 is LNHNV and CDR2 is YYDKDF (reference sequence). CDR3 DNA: TGTGCCACCAGCAGAGAGGTTTGGCTGCAGGAGTTCTTC. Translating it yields CATSREVWLQEFF. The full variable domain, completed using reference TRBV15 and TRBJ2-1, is DAMVIQNPRYQVTQFGKPVTLSCSQTLNHNVMYWYQQKSSQAPKLLFHYYDKDFNNEADTPDNFQSRRPNTSFCFLDIRSPGLGDTAMYLCATSREVWLQEFFGPGTRLTVL.

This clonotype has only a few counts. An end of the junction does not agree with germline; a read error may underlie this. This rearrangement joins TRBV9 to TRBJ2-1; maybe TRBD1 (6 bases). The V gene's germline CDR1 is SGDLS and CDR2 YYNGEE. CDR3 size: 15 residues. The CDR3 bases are TGTGCCAGCAGTGTAGAAGGGACACCCTACAATGAGCAGTTCTTC. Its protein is CASSVEGTPYNEQFF.

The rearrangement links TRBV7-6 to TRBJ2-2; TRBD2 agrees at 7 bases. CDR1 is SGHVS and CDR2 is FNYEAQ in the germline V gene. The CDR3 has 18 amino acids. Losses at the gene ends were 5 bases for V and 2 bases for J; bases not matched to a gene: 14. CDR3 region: CASSLKGGGRLNTGELFF. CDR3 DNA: TGTGCCAGCAGCCTTAAGGGAGGCGGGAGATTAAACACCGGGGAGCTGTTTTTT.

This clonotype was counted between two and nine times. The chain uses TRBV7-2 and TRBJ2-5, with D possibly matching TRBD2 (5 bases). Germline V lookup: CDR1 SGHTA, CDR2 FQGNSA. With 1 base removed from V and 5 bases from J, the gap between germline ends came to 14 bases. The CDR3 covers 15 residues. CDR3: CASSLGSQTRETQYF. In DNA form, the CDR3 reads TGTGCCAGCAGCTTAGGTTCGCAAACTAGGGAGACCCAGTACTTC.

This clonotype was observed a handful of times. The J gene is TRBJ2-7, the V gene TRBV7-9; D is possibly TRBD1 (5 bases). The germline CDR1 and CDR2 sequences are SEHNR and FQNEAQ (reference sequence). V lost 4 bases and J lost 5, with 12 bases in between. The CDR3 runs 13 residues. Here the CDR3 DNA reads TGTGCCAGCAGCTGGGGCGGCGTTAACGAGCAGTACTTC. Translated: CASSWGGVNEQYF.

DNA of the CDR3: TGTGCCATCAATGAACAGGGGGCTGGAAGCGGGGAGCTGTTTTTT. Amino acids: CAINEQGAGSGELFF. The chain carries TRBV10-3 and TRBJ2-2; 9 positions agree with TRBD1. V was clipped by 7 bases and J by 7 bases; unmatched bases: 10. The germline gives CDR1 ENHRY, CDR2 SYGVKD. This CDR3 region has 15 residues.

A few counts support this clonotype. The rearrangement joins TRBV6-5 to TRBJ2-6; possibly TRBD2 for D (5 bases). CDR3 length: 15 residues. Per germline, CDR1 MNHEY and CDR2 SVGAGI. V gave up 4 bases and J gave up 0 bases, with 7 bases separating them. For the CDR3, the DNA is TGTGCCAGCAGTTGGGAGAGCTCTGGGGCCAACGTCCTGACTTTC. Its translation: CASSWESSGANVLTF.

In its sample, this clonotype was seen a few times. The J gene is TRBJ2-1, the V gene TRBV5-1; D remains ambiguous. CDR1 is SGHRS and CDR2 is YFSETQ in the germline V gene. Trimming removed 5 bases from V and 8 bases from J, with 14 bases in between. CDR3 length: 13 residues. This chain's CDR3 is CASSSGNGDEQFF. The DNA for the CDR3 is TGCGCCAGCAGTTCGGGTAATGGGGATGAGCAGTTCTTC.

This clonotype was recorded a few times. The CDR3 loop reads CASSQDVGEQFF. The DNA of the CDR3 is TGTGCCAGCAGCCAAGACGTAGGTGAGCAGTTCTTC. The chain recombines TRBV4-2 with TRBJ2-1; D unclear. CDR3 size: 12 residues. V lost 0 bases and J 9 bases, leaving 6 bases between the germline ends. Germline assignment: CDR1 LGHNA and CDR2 YNFKEQ.

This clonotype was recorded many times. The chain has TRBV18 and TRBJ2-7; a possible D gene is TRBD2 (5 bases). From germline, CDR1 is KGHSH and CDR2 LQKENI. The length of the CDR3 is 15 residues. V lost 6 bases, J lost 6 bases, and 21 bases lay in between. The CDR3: CASSLGGAARGEQYF. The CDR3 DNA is TGTGCCAGCTCCCTAGGCGGAGCGGCGCGAGGCGAGCAGTACTTC.

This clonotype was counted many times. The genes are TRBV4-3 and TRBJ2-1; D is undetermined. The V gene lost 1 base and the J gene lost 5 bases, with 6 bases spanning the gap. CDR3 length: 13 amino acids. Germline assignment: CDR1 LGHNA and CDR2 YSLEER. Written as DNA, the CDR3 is TGCGCCAGCAGCCAAGCTGGGGACAATGAGCAGTTCTTC. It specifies CASSQAGDNEQFF.

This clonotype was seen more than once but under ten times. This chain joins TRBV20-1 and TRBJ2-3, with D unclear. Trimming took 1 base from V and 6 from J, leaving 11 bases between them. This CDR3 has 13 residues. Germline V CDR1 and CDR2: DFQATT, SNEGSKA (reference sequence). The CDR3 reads CSARVAVADTQYF. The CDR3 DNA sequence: TGCAGTGCTAGAGTGGCGGTAGCCGATACGCAGTATTTT.

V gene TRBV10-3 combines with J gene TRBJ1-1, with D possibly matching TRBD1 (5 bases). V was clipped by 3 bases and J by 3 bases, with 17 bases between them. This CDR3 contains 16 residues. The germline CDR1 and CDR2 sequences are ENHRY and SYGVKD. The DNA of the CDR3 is TGTGCCATCAGTGACCCAGGGAGAGAGAAGCACACTGAAGCTTTCTTT. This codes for CAISDPGREKHTEAFF.

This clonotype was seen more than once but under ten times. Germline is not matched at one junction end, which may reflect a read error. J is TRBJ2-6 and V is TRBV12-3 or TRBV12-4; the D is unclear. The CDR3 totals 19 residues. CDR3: CACSLKVTLLGSGANVLTF. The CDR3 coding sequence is TGTGCCTGCAGTTTGAAAGTGACCCTTTTGGGCTCTGGGGCCAACGTCCTGACTTTC.

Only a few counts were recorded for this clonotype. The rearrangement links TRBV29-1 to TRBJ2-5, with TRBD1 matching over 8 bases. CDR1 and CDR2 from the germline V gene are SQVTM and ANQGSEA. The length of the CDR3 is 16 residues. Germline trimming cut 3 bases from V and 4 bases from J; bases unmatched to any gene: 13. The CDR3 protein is CSVERARGQLGETQYF. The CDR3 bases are TGCAGCGTTGAGAGGGCCAGGGGGCAATTGGGAGAGACCCAGTACTTC.

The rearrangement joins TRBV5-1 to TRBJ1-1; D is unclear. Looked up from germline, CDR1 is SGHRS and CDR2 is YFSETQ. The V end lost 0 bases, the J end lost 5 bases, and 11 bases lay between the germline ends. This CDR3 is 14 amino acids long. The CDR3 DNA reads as TGCGCCAGCAGCTTGGAGGCATGGAGGACTGAAGCTTTCTTT. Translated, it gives CASSLEAWRTEAFF.

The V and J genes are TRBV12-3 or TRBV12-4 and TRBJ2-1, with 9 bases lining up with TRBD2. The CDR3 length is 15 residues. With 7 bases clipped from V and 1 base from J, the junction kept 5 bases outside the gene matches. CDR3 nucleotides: TGTGCCAGCACCGTAGCGGGAGAATCCTACAATGAGCAGTTCTTC. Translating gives CASTVAGESYNEQFF.

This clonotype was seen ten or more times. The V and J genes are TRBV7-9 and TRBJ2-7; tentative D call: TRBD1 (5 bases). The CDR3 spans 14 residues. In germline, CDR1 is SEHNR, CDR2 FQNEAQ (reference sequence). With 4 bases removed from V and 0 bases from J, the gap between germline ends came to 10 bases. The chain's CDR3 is CASSWAGPSYEQYF. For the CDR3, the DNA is TGTGCCAGCAGCTGGGCAGGGCCCTCCTACGAGCAGTACTTC.

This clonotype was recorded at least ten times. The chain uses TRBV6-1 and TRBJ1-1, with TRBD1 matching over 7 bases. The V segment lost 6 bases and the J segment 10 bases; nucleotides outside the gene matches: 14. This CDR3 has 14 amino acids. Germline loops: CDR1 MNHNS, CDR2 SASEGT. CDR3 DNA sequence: TGTGCCAGCAGCAAGGACAGGTCACAGGTTCGAGCTTTCTTT. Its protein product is CASSKDRSQVRAFF.

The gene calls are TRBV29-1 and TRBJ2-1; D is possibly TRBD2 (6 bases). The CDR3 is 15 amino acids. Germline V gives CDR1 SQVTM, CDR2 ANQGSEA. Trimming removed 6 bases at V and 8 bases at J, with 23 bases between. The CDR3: CSVVHALTRADEQFF. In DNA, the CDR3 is TGCAGCGTCGTCCACGCCCTGACTAGGGCGGATGAGCAGTTCTTC.

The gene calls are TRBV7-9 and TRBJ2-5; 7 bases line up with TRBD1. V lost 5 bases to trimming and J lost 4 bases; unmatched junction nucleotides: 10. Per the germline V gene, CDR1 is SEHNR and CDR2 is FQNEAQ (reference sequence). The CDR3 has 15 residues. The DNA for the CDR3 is TGTGCCAGCAGCATAACGACAGGGAAGGGAGAGACCCAGTACTTC. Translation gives CASSITTGKGETQYF.

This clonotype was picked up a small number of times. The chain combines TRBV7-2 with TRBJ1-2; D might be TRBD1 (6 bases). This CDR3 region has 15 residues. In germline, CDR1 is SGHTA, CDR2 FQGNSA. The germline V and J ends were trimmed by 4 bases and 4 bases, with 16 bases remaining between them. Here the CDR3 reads CASSSQGTLAYGYTF. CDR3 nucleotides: TGTGCCAGCAGCTCACAGGGAACGTTGGCCTATGGCTACACCTTC.

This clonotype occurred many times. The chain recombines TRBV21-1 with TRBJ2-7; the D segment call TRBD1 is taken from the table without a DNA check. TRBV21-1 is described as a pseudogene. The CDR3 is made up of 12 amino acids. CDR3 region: CASSNPGHPGYF. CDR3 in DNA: TGTGCCAGCAGCAACCCCGGGCACCCGGGATACTTC.

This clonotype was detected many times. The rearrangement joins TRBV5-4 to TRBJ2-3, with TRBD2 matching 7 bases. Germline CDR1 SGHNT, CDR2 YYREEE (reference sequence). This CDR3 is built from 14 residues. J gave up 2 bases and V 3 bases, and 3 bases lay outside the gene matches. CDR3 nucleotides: TGTGCCAGCAGCTCAAGCGGGAACACAGATACGCAGTATTTT. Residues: CASSSSGNTDTQYF.

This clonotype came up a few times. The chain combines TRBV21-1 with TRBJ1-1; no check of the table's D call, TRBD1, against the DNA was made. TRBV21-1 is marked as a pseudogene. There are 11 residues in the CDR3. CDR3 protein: CASSKDREAFF. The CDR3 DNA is TGTGCCAGCAGCAAGGACAGGGAAGCTTTCTTT.

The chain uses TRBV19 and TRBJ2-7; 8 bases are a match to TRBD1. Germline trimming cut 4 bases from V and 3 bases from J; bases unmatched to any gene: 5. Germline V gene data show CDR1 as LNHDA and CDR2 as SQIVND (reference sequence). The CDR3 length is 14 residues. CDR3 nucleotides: TGTGCCAGTAGTAATTCTGGACAGGGCTACGAGCAGTACTTC. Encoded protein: CASSNSGQGYEQYF. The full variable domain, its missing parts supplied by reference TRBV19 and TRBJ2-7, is DGGITQSPKYLFRKEGQNVTLSCEQNLNHDAMYWYRQDPGQGLRLIYYSQIVNDFQKGDIAEGYSVSREKKESFPLTVTSAQKNPTAFYLCASSNSGQGYEQYFGPGTRLTVT.